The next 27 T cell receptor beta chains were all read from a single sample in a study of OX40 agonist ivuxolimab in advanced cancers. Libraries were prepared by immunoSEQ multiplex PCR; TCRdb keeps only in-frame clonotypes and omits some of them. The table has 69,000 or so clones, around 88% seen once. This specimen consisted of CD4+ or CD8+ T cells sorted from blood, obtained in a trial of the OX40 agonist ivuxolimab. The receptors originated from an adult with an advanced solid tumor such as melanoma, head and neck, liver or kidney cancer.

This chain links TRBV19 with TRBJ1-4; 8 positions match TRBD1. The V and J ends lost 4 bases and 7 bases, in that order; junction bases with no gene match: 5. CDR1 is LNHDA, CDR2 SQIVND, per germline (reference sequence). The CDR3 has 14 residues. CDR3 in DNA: TGTGCCAGTAGTAGTAGCAGGGGGCTTGAAAAACTGTTTTTT. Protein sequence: CASSSSRGLEKLFF.

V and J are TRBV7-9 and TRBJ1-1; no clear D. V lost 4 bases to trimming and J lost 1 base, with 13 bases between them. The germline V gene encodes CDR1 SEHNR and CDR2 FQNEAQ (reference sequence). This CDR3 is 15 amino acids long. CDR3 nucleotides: TGTGCCAGCAGCTACGCAGGCGGCTCGAACACTGAAGCTTTCTTT. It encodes CASSYAGGSNTEAFF.

In DNA, the CDR3 is TGCAGCGTTGGACGAGGGACAGCCGGGGAGCTGTTTTTT. Translated, it gives CSVGRGTAGELFF. This chain joins TRBV29-1 and TRBJ2-2; TRBD1 aligns across 7 bases. Germline lookup yields CDR1 SQVTM and CDR2 ANQGSEA. The V gene end was trimmed by 4 bases and the J gene end by 6 bases; junction bases not matched to a gene: 5. The CDR3 sequence is 13 residues long.

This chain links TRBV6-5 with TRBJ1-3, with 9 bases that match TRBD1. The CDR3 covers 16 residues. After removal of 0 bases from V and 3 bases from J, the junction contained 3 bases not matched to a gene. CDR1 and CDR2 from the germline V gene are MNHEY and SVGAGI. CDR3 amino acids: CASSYSQGAHGNTIYF. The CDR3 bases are TGTGCCAGCAGTTACTCACAGGGGGCGCATGGAAACACCATATATTTT.

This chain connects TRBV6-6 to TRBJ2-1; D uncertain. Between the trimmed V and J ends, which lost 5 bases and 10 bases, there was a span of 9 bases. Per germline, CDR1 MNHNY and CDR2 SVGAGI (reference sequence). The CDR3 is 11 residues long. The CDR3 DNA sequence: TGTGCCAGCAGTCCTACGACAGAGCAGTTCTTC. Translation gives CASSPTTEQFF.

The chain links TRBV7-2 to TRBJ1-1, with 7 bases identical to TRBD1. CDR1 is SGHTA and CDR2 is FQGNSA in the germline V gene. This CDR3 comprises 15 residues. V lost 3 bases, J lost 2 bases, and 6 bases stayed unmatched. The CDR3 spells CASSFSRDRNTEAFF. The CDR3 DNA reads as TGTGCCAGCAGCTTCAGTAGGGACAGAAACACTGAAGCTTTCTTT. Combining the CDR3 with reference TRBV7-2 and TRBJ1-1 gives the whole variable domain GAGVSQSPSNKVTEKGKDVELRCDPISGHTALYWYRQSLGQGLEFLIYFQGNSAPDKSGLPSDRFSAERTGGSVSTLTIQRTQQEDSAVYLCASSFSRDRNTEAFFGQGTRLTVV.

CDR3 region: CASSRSGQALNEKLFF. CDR3 DNA: TGTGCCAGCAGTCGATCCGGACAGGCGCTTAATGAAAAACTGTTTTTT. The chain links TRBV6-6 to TRBJ1-4; TRBD1 matches at 7 bases. The CDR3 length is 16 residues. CDR1 is MNHNY and CDR2 is SVGAGI in the germline V gene (reference sequence). V was clipped by 5 bases and J by 4 bases; unmatched bases: 10.

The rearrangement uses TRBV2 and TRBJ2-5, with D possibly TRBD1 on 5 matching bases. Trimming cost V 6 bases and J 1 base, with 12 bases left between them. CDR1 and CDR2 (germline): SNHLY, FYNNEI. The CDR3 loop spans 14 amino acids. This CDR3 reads CASRSQAPQETQYF. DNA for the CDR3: TGTGCCAGCAGATCACAGGCACCCCAAGAGACCCAGTACTTC.

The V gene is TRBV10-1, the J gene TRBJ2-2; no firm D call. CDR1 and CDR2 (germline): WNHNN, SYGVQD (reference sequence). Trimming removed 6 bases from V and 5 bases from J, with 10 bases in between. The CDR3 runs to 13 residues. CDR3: CASSQDSTGELFF. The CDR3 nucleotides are TGCGCCAGCAGCCAAGATAGTACCGGGGAGCTGTTTTTT.

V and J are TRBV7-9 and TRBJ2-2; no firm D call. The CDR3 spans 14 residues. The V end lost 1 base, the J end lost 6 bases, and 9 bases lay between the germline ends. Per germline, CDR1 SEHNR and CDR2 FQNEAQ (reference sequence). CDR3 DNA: TGTGCCAGCAGCTTAGGGGCCTGGGCCGGGGAGCTGTTTTTT. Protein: CASSLGAWAGELFF.

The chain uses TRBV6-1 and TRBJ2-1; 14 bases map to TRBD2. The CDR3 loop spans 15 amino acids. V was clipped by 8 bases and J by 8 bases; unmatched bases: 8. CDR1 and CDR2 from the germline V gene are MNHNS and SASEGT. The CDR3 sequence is CASRLAGGVKDEQFF. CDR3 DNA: TGTGCCAGCCGACTAGCGGGGGGGGTTAAGGATGAGCAGTTCTTC.

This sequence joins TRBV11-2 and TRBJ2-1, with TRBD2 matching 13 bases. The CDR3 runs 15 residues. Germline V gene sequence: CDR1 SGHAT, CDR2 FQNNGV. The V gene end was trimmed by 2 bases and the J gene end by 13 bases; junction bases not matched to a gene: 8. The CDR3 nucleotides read TGTGCCAGCAGCTTATCTTCCGGGACTAGCGGGACTCAGTTCTTC. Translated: CASSLSSGTSGTQFF.

In DNA form, the CDR3 reads TGTGCCTGGTCCGGCGGAGTAGCCGGCGAGACCCAGTACTTC. This translates into CAWSGGVAGETQYF. This chain uses TRBV30 with TRBJ2-5; unclear D gene. CDR3 size: 14 residues. V lost 5 bases and J 5 bases, leaving 18 bases between the germline ends. Germline V CDR1 and CDR2: GTSNPN, SVGIG (reference sequence).

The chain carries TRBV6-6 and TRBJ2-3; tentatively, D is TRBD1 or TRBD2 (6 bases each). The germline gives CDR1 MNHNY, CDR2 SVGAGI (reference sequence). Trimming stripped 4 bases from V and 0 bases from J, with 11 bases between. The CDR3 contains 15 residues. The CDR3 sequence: CASSSKGGSTDTQYF. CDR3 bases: TGTGCCAGCAGTTCCAAGGGGGGCAGCACAGATACGCAGTATTTT.

The CDR3 is CASSSTGGRNQPQHF. CDR3 nucleotide sequence: TGTGCCAGCAGCTCGACAGGGGGCCGGAATCAGCCCCAGCATTTT. The chain combines TRBV7-8 with TRBJ1-5; 10 bases match TRBD1. J gave up 4 bases and V 4 bases, and 4 bases lay outside the gene matches. This CDR3 spans 15 amino acids. CDR1 is SGHVS, CDR2 FQNEAQ, per germline.

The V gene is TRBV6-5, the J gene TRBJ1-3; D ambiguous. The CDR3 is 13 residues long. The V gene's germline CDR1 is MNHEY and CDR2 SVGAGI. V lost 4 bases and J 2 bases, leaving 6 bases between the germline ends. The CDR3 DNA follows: TGTGCCAGCAGTTTAGCGGCTGGAAACACCATATATTTT. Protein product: CASSLAAGNTIYF.

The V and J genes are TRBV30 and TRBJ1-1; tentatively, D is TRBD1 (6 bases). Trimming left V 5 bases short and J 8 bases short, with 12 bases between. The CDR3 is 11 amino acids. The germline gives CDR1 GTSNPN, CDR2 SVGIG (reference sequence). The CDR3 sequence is CAWSLQGEAFF. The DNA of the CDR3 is TGTGCCTGGTCCTTACAGGGAGAAGCTTTCTTT.

In DNA form, the CDR3 reads TGTGCCTGGAGTCCGGGCCACACTGAAGCTTTCTTT. It codes for CAWSPGHTEAFF. The chain joins TRBV30 to TRBJ1-1; D gene unclear. Germline CDR1 GTSNPN, CDR2 SVGIG (reference sequence). Trimming removed 2 bases at V and 3 bases at J, with 7 bases between. CDR3 length: 12 amino acids.

The CDR3 nucleotides read TGCGCCAGCAGCTTGGATACAGCTAATGAAAAACTGTTTTTT. Its translation is CASSLDTANEKLFF. The J gene is TRBJ1-4, the V gene TRBV5-1, with D uncertain. Germline V gene lookup returns CDR1 SGHRS and CDR2 YFSETQ. Trimming removed 0 bases at V and 3 bases at J, with 6 bases between. The CDR3 length is 14 residues.

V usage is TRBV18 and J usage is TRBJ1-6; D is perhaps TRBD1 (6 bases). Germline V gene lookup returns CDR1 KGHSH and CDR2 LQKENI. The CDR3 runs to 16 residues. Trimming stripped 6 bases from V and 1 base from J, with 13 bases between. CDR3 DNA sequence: TGTGCCAGCTCCCAAGGACAGTTGTCCTATAATTCACCCCTCCACTTT. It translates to CASSQGQLSYNSPLHF.

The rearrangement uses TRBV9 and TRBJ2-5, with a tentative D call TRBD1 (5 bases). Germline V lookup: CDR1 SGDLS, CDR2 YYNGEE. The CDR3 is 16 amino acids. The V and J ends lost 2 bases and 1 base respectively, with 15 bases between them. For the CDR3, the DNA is TGTGCCAGCAGCGTCGGAACAGGCACTACCCAAGAGACCCAGTACTTC. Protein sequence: CASSVGTGTTQETQYF.

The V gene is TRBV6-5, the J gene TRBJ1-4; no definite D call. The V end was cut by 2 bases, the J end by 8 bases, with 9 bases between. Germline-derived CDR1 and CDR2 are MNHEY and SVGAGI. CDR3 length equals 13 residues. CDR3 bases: TGTGCCAGCAGTTACCACAATAGGGAAAAACTGTTTTTT. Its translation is CASSYHNREKLFF.

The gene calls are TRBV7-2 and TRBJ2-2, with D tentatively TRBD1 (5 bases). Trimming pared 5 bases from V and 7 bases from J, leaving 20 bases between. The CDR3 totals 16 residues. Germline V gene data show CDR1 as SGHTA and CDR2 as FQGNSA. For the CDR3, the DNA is TGTGCCAGCAGCAGAAAATGGGGCCCCGTCGGCGGGGAGCTGTTTTTT. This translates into CASSRKWGPVGGELFF.

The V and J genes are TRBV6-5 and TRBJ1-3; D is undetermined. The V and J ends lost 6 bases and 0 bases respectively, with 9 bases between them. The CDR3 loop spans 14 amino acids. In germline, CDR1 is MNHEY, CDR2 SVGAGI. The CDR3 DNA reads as TGTGCCAGCAGGGGCGGGAGCTCTGGAAACACCATATATTTT. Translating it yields CASRGGSSGNTIYF.

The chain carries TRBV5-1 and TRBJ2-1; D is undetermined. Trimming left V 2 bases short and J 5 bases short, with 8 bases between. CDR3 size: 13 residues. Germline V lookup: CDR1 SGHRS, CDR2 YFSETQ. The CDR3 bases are TGCGCCAGCAGCTTTGGATCTAACAATGAGCAGTTCTTC. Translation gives CASSFGSNNEQFF.

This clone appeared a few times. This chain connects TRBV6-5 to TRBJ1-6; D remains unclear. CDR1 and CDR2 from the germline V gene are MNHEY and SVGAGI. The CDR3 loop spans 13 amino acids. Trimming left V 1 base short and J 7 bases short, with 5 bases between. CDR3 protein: CASSYLGNSPLHF. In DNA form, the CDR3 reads TGTGCCAGCAGTTACTTGGGGAATTCACCCCTCCACTTT.

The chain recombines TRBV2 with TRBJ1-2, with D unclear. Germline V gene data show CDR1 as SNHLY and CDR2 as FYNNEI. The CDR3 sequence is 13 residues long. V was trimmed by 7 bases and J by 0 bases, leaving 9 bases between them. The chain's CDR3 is CASTPGPNYGYTF. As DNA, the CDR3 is TGTGCCAGCACCCCGGGTCCTAACTATGGCTACACCTTC. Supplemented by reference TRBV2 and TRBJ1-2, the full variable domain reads EPEVTQTPSHQVTQMGQEVILRCVPISNHLYFYWYRQILGQKVEFLVSFYNNEISEKSEIFDDQFSVERPDGSNFTLKIRSTKLEDSAMYFCASTPGPNYGYTFGSGTRLTVV.